Following are 32 T cell receptor beta chains from one sample sequenced in a study of breast tumors, draining lymph nodes, adjacent tissues. TCRdb ran MiXCR on the multiplex PCR reads and lists one entry per CDR3 protein. The table has 150,000 to 200,000 distinct CDR3 sequences, 25% to 40% seen once. Axillary draining lymph nodes of breast cancer patients supplied the node samples. Sequencing was carried out using axillary lymph node tissue. Every receptor here comes from a female donor with breast cancer. Some clones in this sample may be carry-over from other donors' samples.

This clonotype was counted a few times. The chain is built from TRBV6-5 and TRBJ1-1; tentatively, D is TRBD1 (5 bases). The CDR3 is 16 residues long. V was clipped by 2 bases and J by 5 bases, with 18 bases between them. The germline gives CDR1 MNHEY, CDR2 SVGAGI. This CDR3 is CASSYPQAGGSTEAFF. CDR3 sequence (DNA): TGTGCCAGCAGTTACCCCCAAGCCGGGGGAAGTACTGAAGCTTTCTTT.

The chain couples TRBV10-2 to TRBJ1-2; 7 bases are a match to TRBD1. Per germline, CDR1 WSHSY and CDR2 SAAADI. V was pared by 0 bases and J by 7 bases, with 8 bases of the junction left unmatched. The CDR3 extends over 15 amino acids. The CDR3 bases are TGCGCCAGCAGTGAGTCTGCTGACAGGGCCCCTGGCTACACCTTC. This codes for CASSESADRAPGYTF.

This clonotype was counted a few times. The CDR3 DNA sequence: TGTGCCAGCAGCTTATTAAAAACAGGCCCCGGACAGCCCCAGCATTTT. Its protein product is CASSLLKTGPGQPQHF. The chain combines TRBV5-5 with TRBJ1-5, with a possible D match to TRBD1 (5 bases). The CDR3 consists of 16 residues. Germline V gene lookup returns CDR1 SGHKS and CDR2 YYEKEE (reference sequence). V shed 2 bases and J shed 7 bases, with 19 bases lying between them.

This clonotype was recorded at least ten times. The chain couples TRBV12-3 or TRBV12-4 to TRBJ1-2; D is unclear. This CDR3 region has 12 residues. V dropped 6 bases and J dropped 7 bases, with 12 bases sitting between them. CDR3 amino acids: CASRLAGGGYTF. The CDR3 DNA reads TGTGCCAGCAGGTTGGCAGGTGGTGGCTACACCTTC.

The gene calls are TRBV7-2 and TRBJ2-3; 11 bases map to TRBD2. CDR3 length: 14 residues. V trimming: 10 bases; J trimming: 2 bases; junction bases outside the gene matches: 5. Per germline, CDR1 SGHTA and CDR2 FQGNSA. Written as DNA, the CDR3 is TGTGCCACTATACTAGCGGGGGCCACAGATACGCAGTATTTT. Translation: CATILAGATDTQYF.

V usage is TRBV20-1 and J usage is TRBJ2-7; 10 positions match TRBD1. The CDR3 has 18 residues. Germline values: CDR1 DFQATT, CDR2 SNEGSKA (reference sequence). Trimming removed 0 bases from V and 4 bases from J; junction bases left unmatched: 15. The CDR3 loop is CSARDHRDRGSSWYEQYF. For the CDR3, the DNA is TGCAGTGCTAGAGATCATCGGGACAGGGGTAGTAGTTGGTACGAGCAGTACTTC.

This clonotype was seen more than once but under ten times. This sequence may be a read error, since a much larger clone differs from it by one base. No conserved phenylalanine or tryptophan ends this CDR3, so it is likely a read error. J is TRBJ2-5 and V is TRBV19, with D perhaps given as TRBD1 or TRBD2 (6 bases each). CDR1 LNHDA and CDR2 SQIVND come from the germline V gene (reference sequence). V was shortened by 7 bases and J by 0 bases, with 18 bases between the two germline ends. The CDR3 sequence is 16 residues long. The CDR3 loop reads CASKGGHTTYQETQYS. CDR3 sequence (DNA): TGTGCCAGTAAAGGGGGGCATACAACGTACCAAGAGACCCAGTACTCC.

This clonotype has ten or more counts. CDR3 sequence reads: CASSRQGWNEQYF. Written as DNA, the CDR3 is TGTGCCAGCAGTCGACAGGGGTGGAACGAGCAGTACTTC. V gene TRBV2 combines with J gene TRBJ2-7; 8 bases map to TRBD1. Trimming cost V 5 bases and J 5 bases; bases outside gene matches: 5. Germline CDR1 and CDR2: SNHLY and FYNNEI. The CDR3 is made up of 13 amino acids.

As DNA, the CDR3 is TGTGCCAGCAGCCAAGGAAAGGGGCCGGGACTCCACCAAGAGACCCAGTACTTC. This translates into CASSQGKGPGLHQETQYF. The chain combines TRBV3-1 with TRBJ2-5; possibly TRBD2 for D (6 bases). The CDR3 runs to 18 residues. Trimming removed 1 base at V and 0 bases at J, with 18 bases between. Germline V CDR1 and CDR2: LGHDT, YNNKEL (reference sequence).

Only a few counts were recorded for this clonotype. A much more abundant neighbour one base away suggests this may be a read error. The CDR3 sequence: CASSLPGAKGGEQFF. DNA for the CDR3: TGTGCCAGCAGCCTCCCCGGCGCCAAAGGGGGTGAGCAGTTCTTC. This rearrangement joins TRBV5-5 to TRBJ2-1; possible D gene TRBD1, 6 bases. Trimming shortened V by 4 bases and J by 9 bases, and 20 bases separated the two germline ends. CDR1 and CDR2 (germline): SGHKS, YYEKEE (reference sequence). This CDR3 has 15 residues.

On this clonotype: This clone may be a read error of a much larger clone one base away. The chain carries TRBV6-2 or TRBV6-3 and TRBJ2-5; D might be TRBD2 (6 bases). Trimming took off 5 bases at V and 1 base at J, with 11 bases between the two ends. In germline, CDR1 is MNHEY, CDR2 SVGEGT. CDR3 length: 14 amino acids. The CDR3 reads CASSRVGLQETQYF. The CDR3 DNA is TGTGCCAGCAGTCGCGTGGGACTCCAAGAGACCCAGTACTTC.

This clonotype was counted between two and nine times. The rearrangement uses TRBV5-5 and TRBJ2-4, with 9 bases matching TRBD1. Germline trimming cut 4 bases from V and 3 bases from J; bases unmatched to any gene: 8. CDR1 is SGHKS and CDR2 is YYEKEE in the germline V gene (reference sequence). The CDR3 extends over 16 amino acids. The CDR3 DNA reads as TGTGCCAGCAGCCTAAGGACAGGGGTGGGCAAAAACATTCAGTACTTC. It codes for CASSLRTGVGKNIQYF.

The chain has TRBV10-3 and TRBJ2-7, with 7 nucleotides matching TRBD1. From germline, CDR1 is ENHRY and CDR2 SYGVKD. The length of the CDR3 is 14 residues. V was clipped by 8 bases and J by 2 bases; unmatched bases: 9. This CDR3 is CAIGNRGTPYEQYF. The CDR3 coding sequence is TGTGCCATCGGCAACAGGGGTACCCCCTACGAGCAGTACTTC.

In its sample, this clonotype was seen many times. V is TRBV7-6 and J is TRBJ2-1; D is unclear. Per the germline V gene, CDR1 is SGHVS and CDR2 is FNYEAQ. This CDR3 has 16 residues. V was cut by 5 bases and J by 0 bases, with 14 bases left in between. The CDR3 is CASSRRSGSSYNEQFF. Here the CDR3 DNA reads TGTGCCAGCAGCAGACGGTCGGGTAGCTCCTACAATGAGCAGTTCTTC. Filled out from reference TRBV7-6 and TRBJ2-1, the complete variable domain reads GAGVSQSPRYKVTKRGQDVALRCDPISGHVSLYWYRQALGQGPEFLTYFNYEAQQDKSGLPNDRFSAERPEGSISTLTIQRTEQRDSAMYRCASSRRSGSSYNEQFFGPGTRLTVL.

This clonotype was recorded many times. The chain couples TRBV2 to TRBJ2-2; 10 nucleotides agree with TRBD1. Germline trimming cut 4 bases from V and 5 bases from J; bases unmatched to any gene: 4. Germline CDR1 and CDR2: SNHLY and FYNNEI. The CDR3 totals 15 residues. Here the CDR3 DNA reads TGTGCCAGCAGTGCCTGGACAGGGGGAACCGGGGAGCTGTTTTTT. Its protein product is CASSAWTGGTGELFF.

The sample holds many counts of this clonotype. The V call is TRBV5-1, the J call TRBJ1-3, with D uncertain. Germline V gene data show CDR1 as SGHRS and CDR2 as YFSETQ. V was trimmed by 1 base and J by 0 bases, leaving 8 bases between them. This CDR3 has 15 amino acids. The CDR3 protein is CASSLSRFSGNTIYF. The CDR3 bases are TGCGCCAGCAGCTTGTCCCGATTCTCTGGAAACACCATATATTTT.

This clonotype showed up many times. V gene TRBV10-1 combines with J gene TRBJ2-3; possibly TRBD1 for D (6 bases). The CDR3 has 14 residues. Germline V CDR1 and CDR2: WNHNN, SYGVQD (reference sequence). The V and J ends lost 3 bases and 5 bases respectively, with 12 bases between them. The CDR3 sequence is CASSDGGLGDTQYF. CDR3 DNA sequence: TGCGCCAGCAGTGATGGGGGCCTGGGAGATACGCAGTATTTT.

The table lists this clonotype with many counts. This sequence joins TRBV2 and TRBJ1-6; no clear D gene. CDR3 length equals 12 residues. CDR1 SNHLY and CDR2 FYNNEI come from the germline V gene. V lost 7 bases and J lost 14, with 15 bases in between. The CDR3 sequence: CASTHERGTLHF. The CDR3 DNA reads TGTGCCAGCACCCACGAGCGGGGAACCCTCCACTTT. Complete variable domain (other parts from reference TRBV2 and TRBJ1-6): EPEVTQTPSHQVTQMGQEVILRCVPISNHLYFYWYRQILGQKVEFLVSFYNNEISEKSEIFDDQFSVERPDGSNFTLKIRSTKLEDSAMYFCASTHERGTLHFGNGTRLTVT.

Many counts were recorded for this clonotype. The rearrangement joins TRBV7-9 to TRBJ2-3; the match to TRBD2 covers 13 bases. The CDR3 consists of 17 residues. The V and J ends lost 1 base and 2 bases, in that order; junction bases with no gene match: 3. The V gene's germline CDR1 is SEHNR and CDR2 FQNEAQ (reference sequence). The CDR3, as DNA: TGTGCCAGCAGCTTAGGACTAGCGGGGGGTCACACAGATACGCAGTATTTT. Amino acids: CASSLGLAGGHTDTQYF.

The J gene is TRBJ1-1, the V gene TRBV6-5; the D gene is possibly TRBD1 (5 bases). Germline CDR1 is MNHEY and CDR2 is SVGAGI. V lost 5 bases, J lost 1 base, and 11 bases lay in between. There are 14 residues in the CDR3. CDR3 residues: CASSADSENTEAFF. The CDR3 DNA follows: TGTGCCAGCAGTGCCGACAGCGAGAACACTGAAGCTTTCTTT.

About this clonotype: Because it lacks the conserved phenylalanine or tryptophan at the end, this CDR3 is likely a read error. This chain links TRBV7-3 with TRBJ2-2; no firm D call. V dropped 5 bases and J dropped 4 bases, with 17 bases sitting between them. CDR1 and CDR2 (germline): SGHTA, FQGTGA. CDR3 length: 16 amino acids. The DNA of the CDR3 is TGTGCCAGCAGCCCTGCTCCGGGTATGGGCACCGGGGAGCTGTTTTCT. It encodes CASSPAPGMGTGELFS.

This clonotype occurred a few times. V is TRBV5-1 and J is TRBJ2-5; 10 positions match TRBD2. CDR3 length equals 16 residues. The trim removed 4 bases at V and 1 base at J, leaving 7 bases unmatched. CDR1 and CDR2 from the germline V gene are SGHRS and YFSETQ. The CDR3 reads CASSPLAGAPQETQYF. The CDR3 DNA reads TGCGCCAGCAGCCCCCTAGCGGGGGCGCCCCAAGAGACCCAGTACTTC.

Many counts were recorded for this clonotype. The chain is built from TRBV6-5 and TRBJ1-2, with TRBD1 matching over 10 bases. From germline, CDR1 is MNHEY and CDR2 SVGAGI. The CDR3 extends over 15 amino acids. Trimming cost V 5 bases and J 6 bases; bases outside gene matches: 9. The CDR3: CASSHRDRGVNGYTF. CDR3 DNA: TGTGCCAGCAGTCACCGGGACAGGGGAGTCAATGGCTACACCTTC.

This clonotype occurred many times. J is TRBJ1-2 and V is TRBV11-2, with D unclear. The CDR3 totals 13 residues. V was pared by 0 bases and J by 7 bases, with 9 bases between. In germline, CDR1 is SGHAT, CDR2 FQNNGV. The CDR3: CASSLDGPAGYTF. CDR3 DNA sequence: TGTGCCAGCAGCTTAGATGGACCAGCTGGCTACACCTTC.

As regards this clonotype: A read error may be the cause here, since a much bigger clone is one base away. The chain couples TRBV4-3 to TRBJ2-1, with D perhaps matching TRBD1 (6 bases). CDR1 is LGHNA, CDR2 YSLEER, per germline. CDR3 size: 14 residues. V was cut by 7 bases and J by 6 bases, with 16 bases left in between. The chain's CDR3 is CASTHPGHRNEQFF. The CDR3 coding sequence is TGCGCCAGCACCCACCCGGGACATCGCAATGAGCAGTTCTTC.

This clonotype has a count of ten or more. The chain uses TRBV5-6 and TRBJ2-6, with D unclear. Germline assignment: CDR1 SGHDT and CDR2 YYEEEE. V was clipped by 3 bases and J by 0 bases, with 7 bases between them. The CDR3 sequence is 15 residues long. In nucleotides, the CDR3 is TGTGCCAGCAGCTACGTCAGCTCTGGGGCCAACGTCCTGACTTTC. This codes for CASSYVSSGANVLTF.

This clonotype was seen many times. This chain connects TRBV5-6 to TRBJ2-7, with unresolved D. V was cut by 6 bases and J by 6 bases, with 16 bases left in between. Germline lookup yields CDR1 SGHDT and CDR2 YYEEEE. This CDR3 comprises 13 residues. The CDR3 DNA follows: TGTGCCAGCAAAGAATTGGGCCCCGGCGAGCAGTACTTC. It translates to CASKELGPGEQYF. The whole variable domain, filled in from reference TRBV5-6 and TRBJ2-7, reads DAGVTQSPTHLIKTRGQQVTLRCSPKSGHDTVSWYQQALGQGPQFIFQYYEEEERQRGNFPDRFSGHQFPNYSSELNVNALLLGDSALYLCASKELGPGEQYFGPGTRLTVT.

This clonotype has at least ten counts. The V call is TRBV20-1, the J call TRBJ2-6, with 7 bases identical to TRBD1. The CDR3 consists of 18 residues. The V gene end was trimmed by 0 bases and the J gene end by 1 base; junction bases not matched to a gene: 9. CDR1 and CDR2 from the germline V gene are DFQATT and SNEGSKA (reference sequence). Here the CDR3 reads CSAREYGTVGSGANVLTF. The CDR3 DNA sequence: TGCAGTGCTAGAGAGTACGGGACAGTTGGTTCTGGGGCCAACGTCCTGACTTTC.

This clonotype came up many times. The chain carries TRBV6-1 and TRBJ2-3; D is unclear. The ends were cut back, 3 bases at V and 3 bases at J, with 13 bases in the middle. Germline V gene sequence: CDR1 MNHNS, CDR2 SASEGT. The CDR3 covers 15 residues. CDR3 coding DNA: TGTGCCAGCAGTGATGTATGGGTGGGGACAGATACGCAGTATTTT. Translated, it gives CASSDVWVGTDTQYF.

As concerns this clonotype: It may be a read error: a sequence one base away is much more abundant. The V and J genes are TRBV6-1 and TRBJ2-7; a possible D gene is TRBD2 (5 bases). Trimming stripped 4 bases from V and 3 bases from J, with 19 bases between. The CDR3 is 16 amino acids. Germline lookup yields CDR1 MNHNS and CDR2 SASEGT. The CDR3 reads CASSVPEGIVGYEQYF. Here the CDR3 DNA reads TGTGCCAGCAGTGTACCAGAGGGAATAGTCGGCTACGAGCAGTACTTC.

This clonotype was counted at least ten times. This may arise from a read error, as a much more abundant clone is one base away. The chain couples TRBV20-1 to TRBJ1-2; D unresolved. Deletions cut 2 bases from V and 7 bases from J, with 17 bases between. This CDR3 is 14 amino acids long. CDR1 is DFQATT and CDR2 is SNEGSKA in the germline V gene (reference sequence). The CDR3 loop reads CSARTSGVGSGYTF. CDR3 coding DNA: TGCAGTGCTAGAACTTCAGGCGTTGGCTCTGGCTACACCTTC.

This clonotype was detected many times. CDR3 nucleotide sequence: TGTGCCAGCAGTTCCCAGGGGGCTAGGGATTCACCCCTCCACTTT. This encodes CASSSQGARDSPLHF. The chain joins TRBV5-8 to TRBJ1-6; 8 positions agree with TRBD1. The germline V gene has CDR1 SGHTS and CDR2 YDEGEE. After removal of 5 bases from V and 8 bases from J, the junction contained 9 bases not matched to a gene. The CDR3 has 15 residues.